The rows below give T cell receptor beta chains drawn from one sample of a study of regulatory T cells in long-lasting Graves disease. TCRdb redid the calling of the multiplex PCR reads with MiXCR, one entry per CDR3 protein. Here the sample spans some 220,000 distinct CDR3 sequences, approximately 19% being singletons. This sample was shared with a second study, whose subject was T cells in Graves' hyperthyroidism and ophthalmopathy.

The sample in question was peripheral blood mononuclear cells (PBMCs), obtained at new diagnosis, from a patient treated with antithyroid drugs. These receptors all come from a woman aged 30 to 39 with Graves disease. The conserved cysteine and the conserved F or W are not part of the CDR3 here. Fields, in order: J gene, V gene, CDR3 protein.

>TRBJ2-1|TRBV14
ASSQDIDNRRTSYNEQF
>TRBJ1-1|TRBV19
ASSIQQGANTEAF
>TRBJ2-1|TRBV18
ASSGGQARPGEQF
>TRBJ2-5|TRBV12-3/TRBV12-4
ASSETGLAGSEETQY
>TRBJ1-5|TRBV6-1
ASRDRQGFDQPQH
>TRBJ1-1|TRBV18
ASCQGAGNTEAF
>TRBJ2-7|TRBV20-1
SAREGLANYEQY
>TRBJ1-2|TRBV6-1
ASSGKGGHPTYGYT
>TRBJ1-6|TRBV20-1
SARVDRNSPLH
>TRBJ1-2|TRBV24-1
ATSDTVDYYGYT
>TRBJ1-2|TRBV29-1
SVENRDNYGYT
>TRBJ2-3|TRBV30
AWNSGLTDTQY
>TRBJ1-1|TRBV13
ASSPRWDTRASTEAF
>TRBJ1-1|TRBV5-8
ASSLGGRKDTEAF
>TRBJ1-5|TRBV2
ASSEWGHSNQPQH
>TRBJ2-6|TRBV28
ASRRGGANVLT
>TRBJ2-3|TRBV15
ATSRVRGGRDTQY
>TRBJ2-1|TRBV10-3
AIRREGGYNERF
>TRBJ2-2|TRBV4-2
ASSLAESAPGELF
>TRBJ1-5|TRBV6-1
ASSDPIGQVNQPQH
>TRBJ2-5|TRBV6-5
ASSSNPGGGQETQY
>TRBJ1-1|TRBV2
ASSITGQDAF
>TRBJ2-1|TRBV5-1
ASSSGLAGGMGYNEQF
>TRBJ2-1|TRBV28
ASSFPRGTSGRTLYNEQF
>TRBJ2-5|TRBV2
ASKWETGGETQY
>TRBJ2-3|TRBV9
ASSVALITDTQY
>TRBJ2-1|TRBV28
ASSLNRGPPNEQF
>TRBJ2-2|TRBV9
ASSERGGGAAGELF
>TRBJ2-1|TRBV20-1
SARDRASGREEQF
>TRBJ2-2|TRBV20-1
SARDFKDRVNTGELF
>TRBJ2-1|TRBV2
ASSVGLAGGKVSYNEQF
>TRBJ1-4|TRBV27
ASSLSLPRGRTNEKLF
>TRBJ2-5|TRBV7-9
ASSHGQGGIRMETQY
>TRBJ2-5|TRBV2
ASRSGTVQETQY